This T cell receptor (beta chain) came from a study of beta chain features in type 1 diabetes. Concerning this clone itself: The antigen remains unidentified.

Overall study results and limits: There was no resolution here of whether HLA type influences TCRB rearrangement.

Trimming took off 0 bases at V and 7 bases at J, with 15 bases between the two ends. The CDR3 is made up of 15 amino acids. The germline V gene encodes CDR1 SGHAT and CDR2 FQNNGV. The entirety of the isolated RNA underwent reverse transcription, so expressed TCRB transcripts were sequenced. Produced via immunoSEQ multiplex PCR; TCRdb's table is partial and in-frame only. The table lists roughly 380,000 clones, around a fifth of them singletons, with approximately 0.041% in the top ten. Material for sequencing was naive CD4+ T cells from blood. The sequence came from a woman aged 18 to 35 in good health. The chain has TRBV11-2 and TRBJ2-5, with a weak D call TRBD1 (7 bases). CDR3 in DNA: TGTGCCAGCAGCTTAGAAGGAGGGGGCTTAGGGACCCAGTACTTC. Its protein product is CASSLEGGGLGTQYF.